This record looks at one TCR beta chain sequence and its context. In the authors' methods: Cell counts per sample came from amplifying reference gene primers. Data came from immunoSEQ multiplex PCR; TCRdb stores just in-frame clones and leaves some out. From that table come the V and J calls and clone size; the DNA was used to work out D and trimming. The table includes some 120,000 clones, approximately 70% detected once. CDR1 and CDR2 (germline): LNHDA, SQIVND (reference sequence). Trimming took off 5 bases at V and 0 bases at J, with 10 bases between the two ends. The CDR3 has 14 residues. This specimen comes from a study of blood T cell repertoires in COVID-19. Study-wide background: Acute and convalescent COVID-19 specimens originated in the United States, Italy and Spain. T cells, B-cell-depleted T cells, or PBMCs supplied cDNA or gDNA.

The specimen sequenced was peripheral blood. The rearrangement uses TRBV19 and TRBJ1-2, with D unclear. The sequence was obtained from a human donor with acute or convalescent COVID-19. The donor label of this sample is uncertain. CDR3 DNA: TGTGCCAGTAGTCCCTCGGGAGCTAACTATGGCTACACCTTC. Amino acids: CASSPSGANYGYTF.